A single sample gave rise to the 24 T cell receptor beta chains below, sequenced in a study of blood T cell repertoires in COVID-19. Clones were read by immunoSEQ multiplex PCR, and TCRdb kept only the in-frame ones, dropping some. The data hold a few hundred thousand clones, with 70% to 90% observed a single time. Sequenced material: PBMCs or T cells enriched from blood (not recorded which). Receptors originate from a woman aged 30 to 39 who had recovered from COVID-19.

V is TRBV4-2 and J is TRBJ2-1; possible D gene TRBD2, 5 bases. The CDR3 length is 15 residues. With 3 bases removed from V and 5 bases from J, the gap between germline ends came to 14 bases. Germline CDR1 LGHNA, CDR2 YNFKEQ. CDR3 residues: CASSHFLARHNEQFF. The CDR3 DNA follows: TGTGCCAGCAGCCATTTTCTAGCCCGCCACAATGAGCAGTTCTTC.

This chain links TRBV10-3 with TRBJ1-2, with D unclear. The CDR3 covers 13 residues. The V and J ends lost 6 bases and 3 bases respectively, with 11 bases between them. Germline V lookup: CDR1 ENHRY, CDR2 SYGVKD. CDR3 loop: CAIRPDKDYGYTF. In DNA form, the CDR3 reads TGTGCCATCAGACCTGACAAAGACTATGGCTACACCTTC.

The chain joins TRBV18 to TRBJ2-7; possibly TRBD2 for D (6 bases). Germline V gene data show CDR1 as KGHSH and CDR2 as LQKENI. V lost 6 bases and J lost 0, with 12 bases in between. The CDR3 is 14 amino acids. Here the CDR3 reads CASSFGGSSYEQYF. The CDR3 region has the DNA TGTGCCAGCTCGTTTGGGGGGAGCTCCTACGAGCAGTACTTC.

With regard to this clone: Sequence at one end of the junction differs from germline and may be a read error. The chain employs TRBV18 and TRBJ2-1, with 12 bases matching TRBD2. The germline V gene has CDR1 KGHSH and CDR2 LQKENI. The length of the CDR3 is 17 residues. CDR3 sequence reads: CASSPPTSGRRYNEQFF. As DNA, the CDR3 is TGTGCCAGCTCCCCACCGACTAGCGGGAGACGTTACAATGAGCAGTTCTTC.

This chain joins TRBV10-2 and TRBJ2-7, with TRBD1 matching over 8 bases. V shed 3 bases, J shed 9 bases, and the junction held 10 bases outside the gene matches. Germline V gene data show CDR1 as WSHSY and CDR2 as SAAADI. The CDR3 length is 14 residues. The CDR3 loop is CASSEETGDLGQYF. The CDR3 DNA is TGCGCCAGCAGTGAAGAGACAGGGGACTTAGGGCAGTACTTC.

V usage is TRBV12-3 or TRBV12-4 and J usage is TRBJ2-5; 9 positions match TRBD2. The length of the CDR3 is 13 residues. Trimming took 6 bases from V and 4 from J; bases not matched to a gene: 3. The chain's CDR3 is CASRQLAGETQYF. The CDR3 DNA follows: TGTGCCAGCAGGCAACTAGCGGGAGAGACCCAGTACTTC.

The chain links TRBV23-1 to TRBJ1-2; D is unresolved. TRBV23-1 is placed among ORFs of uncertain function. The ends were cut back, 2 bases at V and 6 bases at J, with 25 bases in the middle. There are 18 residues in the CDR3. CDR3 loop: CASSQESSRQNSFDGYTF. As DNA, the CDR3 is TGCGCCAGCAGTCAAGAATCATCGAGGCAGAATTCTTTCGATGGCTACACCTTC.

The chain has TRBV19 and TRBJ1-3, with a tentative D call TRBD1 (5 bases). Trimming stripped 4 bases from V and 0 bases from J, with 13 bases between. From germline, CDR1 is LNHDA and CDR2 SQIVND (reference sequence). CDR3 length: 16 amino acids. The CDR3 DNA is TGTGCCAGTAGTAAAAATCAGGGCGGCTCTGGAAACACCATATATTTT. Its translation: CASSKNQGGSGNTIYF.

CDR3 sequence (DNA): TGTGCCAGCAGCCCCACCCACGACGGGAATATCTACGAGCAGTACTTC. Its protein product is CASSPTHDGNIYEQYF. The J gene is TRBJ2-7, the V gene TRBV13; tentative D call: TRBD2 (5 bases). The germline gives CDR1 PRHDT, CDR2 FYEKMQ (reference sequence). V was shortened by 5 bases and J by 3 bases, with 20 bases between the two germline ends. This CDR3 comprises 16 residues.

The V and J genes are TRBV19 and TRBJ1-6; D is perhaps TRBD1 (5 bases). Germline V CDR1 and CDR2: LNHDA, SQIVND (reference sequence). V was shortened by 1 base and J by 7 bases, with 14 bases between the two germline ends. The CDR3 totals 16 residues. The CDR3 coding sequence is TGTGCCAGTAGTATAGTCCTGGCAGGGCTGAATTCACCCCTCCACTTT. This sequence encodes CASSIVLAGLNSPLHF.

The V call is TRBV28, the J call TRBJ1-3; D is unclear. This CDR3 is built from 14 residues. With 5 bases removed from V and 4 bases from J, the gap between germline ends came to 12 bases. CDR1 MDHEN and CDR2 SYDVKM come from the germline V gene. CDR3 in amino acids: CASSRASGGNTIYF. The CDR3 DNA sequence: TGTGCCAGCAGTCGAGCCTCGGGGGGAAACACCATATATTTT.

V usage is TRBV5-1 and J usage is TRBJ1-1; TRBD1 is a possible D gene (5 bases). The length of the CDR3 is 15 residues. Germline-derived CDR1 and CDR2 are SGHRS and YFSETQ. V lost 0 bases to trimming and J lost 2 bases, with 11 bases between them. The CDR3 bases are TGCGCCAGCAGCTTGGATCAGGGCCCTAACACTGAAGCTTTCTTT. Encoded protein: CASSLDQGPNTEAFF.

As regards this clone: Other DNA sequences in the sample encode the same CDR3. V is TRBV27 and J is TRBJ2-1; possible D gene TRBD2, 5 bases. This CDR3 contains 15 residues. The V end lost 0 bases, the J end lost 0 bases, and 6 bases lay between the germline ends. Germline V lookup: CDR1 MNHEY, CDR2 SMNVEV (reference sequence). The CDR3 DNA is TGTGCCAGCAGTTTATCGGGGAGCTCCTACAATGAGCAGTTCTTC. Protein sequence: CASSLSGSSYNEQFF.

The genes are TRBV7-2 and TRBJ1-1; tentative D call: TRBD1 (5 bases). In germline, CDR1 is SGHTA, CDR2 FQGNSA. The V end lost 3 bases, the J end lost 0 bases, and 20 bases lay between the germline ends. This CDR3 is built from 18 residues. CDR3 amino acids: CASSFKTAQLPMNTEAFF. In DNA, the CDR3 is TGTGCCAGCAGCTTCAAGACAGCCCAATTACCGATGAACACTGAAGCTTTCTTT.

This chain joins TRBV7-2 and TRBJ1-3, with D possibly being TRBD1 (6 bases). The CDR3 is 15 amino acids. V was pared by 5 bases and J by 0 bases, with 11 bases between. Germline CDR1 is SGHTA and CDR2 is FQGNSA. CDR3 sequence (DNA): TGTGCCAGCAGCCCAGGACAGCGCTCTGGAAACACCATATATTTT. Its protein product is CASSPGQRSGNTIYF.

A single count supports this clone. The chain is built from TRBV7-9 and TRBJ2-2; TRBD2 agrees at 9 bases. Germline V gives CDR1 SEHNR, CDR2 FQNEAQ (reference sequence). The CDR3 has 17 amino acids. V lost 5 bases to trimming and J lost 4 bases; unmatched junction nucleotides: 11. CDR3 residues: CASSAPIRLAATGELFF. The CDR3 DNA reads as TGTGCCAGCAGCGCCCCAATCCGACTAGCGGCCACCGGGGAGCTGTTTTTT.

The V and J genes are TRBV2 and TRBJ2-2, with 14 bases that match TRBD2. The germline V gene encodes CDR1 SNHLY and CDR2 FYNNEI. This CDR3 comprises 15 residues. The ends lost 6 bases at V and 5 bases at J; junction bases unmatched: 2. The CDR3 DNA sequence: TGTGCCAGCAGGGGGACTAGCGGGGGAACCGGGGAGCTGTTTTTT. It specifies CASRGTSGGTGELFF.

This rearrangement joins TRBV7-9 to TRBJ2-3, with TRBD2 as a possible D gene (5 bases). The CDR3 runs to 15 residues. Deletions cut 3 bases from V and 3 bases from J, with 13 bases between. Germline loops: CDR1 SEHNR, CDR2 FQNEAQ (reference sequence). The CDR3 region is CASSLWLEGTDTQYF. CDR3 nucleotides: TGTGCCAGCAGCTTGTGGTTAGAGGGAACAGATACGCAGTATTTT.

The rearrangement links TRBV2 to TRBJ2-6; 7 bases are a match to TRBD2. The CDR3 length is 17 residues. Germline CDR1 and CDR2: SNHLY and FYNNEI. V was clipped by 1 base and J by 4 bases; unmatched bases: 7. CDR3 in DNA: TGTGCCAGCAGTGAAGTCATCGGGACTAAGGGGGCCAACGTCCTGACTTTC. It specifies CASSEVIGTKGANVLTF.

The chain employs TRBV7-9 and TRBJ2-7; 9 bases are a match to TRBD1. This CDR3 region has 13 residues. The V gene's germline CDR1 is SEHNR and CDR2 FQNEAQ (reference sequence). After removal of 8 bases from V and 4 bases from J, the junction contained 6 bases not matched to a gene. The CDR3 bases are TGTGCCAGCGTTGGGGACAGGGTATACGAGCAGTACTTC. This sequence encodes CASVGDRVYEQYF. The whole variable domain, remainder taken from reference TRBV7-9 and TRBJ2-7, is DTGVSQNPRHKITKRGQNVTFRCDPISEHNRLYWYRQTLGQGPEFLTYFQNEAQLEKSRLLSDRFSAERPKGSFSTLEIQRTEQGDSAMYLCASVGDRVYEQYFGPGTRLTVT.

This sequence joins TRBV6-5 and TRBJ1-4; D is perhaps TRBD1 (5 bases). V lost 4 bases to trimming and J lost 5 bases, with 17 bases between them. From germline, CDR1 is MNHEY and CDR2 SVGAGI. The CDR3 runs to 16 residues. DNA for the CDR3: TGTGCCAGCAGTTCGGACCGGGGGAATCCCAATGAAAAACTGTTTTTT. Its protein is CASSSDRGNPNEKLFF.

The count of this clone is one. The chain employs TRBV5-1 and TRBJ1-1; D may be TRBD1 (5 bases). This CDR3 is 14 amino acids long. V lost 1 base, J lost 10 bases, and 17 bases lay in between. Germline assignment: CDR1 SGHRS and CDR2 YFSETQ. The CDR3 DNA is TGCGCCAGCAGCTTGAGCAGGGAAGGCTTTGCAGCTTTCTTT. Translating it yields CASSLSREGFAAFF.

V gene TRBV29-1 combines with J gene TRBJ1-1, with 10 bases aligning to TRBD1. The V segment lost 4 bases and the J segment 6 bases; nucleotides outside the gene matches: 20. This CDR3 has 18 amino acids. Germline-derived CDR1 and CDR2 are SQVTM and ANQGSEA. The CDR3 region is CSVGGPRDRGPVYAEAFF. CDR3 bases: TGCAGCGTTGGGGGGCCCCGGGACAGGGGTCCCGTTTACGCTGAAGCTTTCTTT.

The chain couples TRBV18 to TRBJ2-7; D not certain. This CDR3 has 16 residues. Trimming pared 2 bases from V and 0 bases from J, leaving 14 bases between. Germline V gene data show CDR1 as KGHSH and CDR2 as LQKENI. Here the CDR3 reads CASSPTSSLLSYEQYF. The CDR3 nucleotides read TGTGCCAGCTCACCAACGAGTTCCCTACTCTCCTACGAGCAGTACTTC.